This TCR beta chain came from a study of CD8 T cells in ankylosing spondylitis. Study-wide results and caveats: Several of the motif variants were reported before in synovial fluid and blood from reactive arthritis. Blood from ankylosing spondylitis patients appeared to carry a characteristic eight-variant TCR beta motif.

With respect to this clonotype: Its antigen remains unidentified.

Losses at the gene ends were 3 bases for V and 2 bases for J; bases not matched to a gene: 1. The CDR3 is made up of 15 amino acids. CDR1 and CDR2 from the germline V gene are SGDLS and YYNGEE. It was by quantitative 5'-RACE with molecular barcodes that TCR beta libraries were made. TCRdb re-derived calls from the 5' RACE reads in MiXCR, one entry per CDR3 protein. The table records about 390,000 distinct CDR3 sequences, about a fifth of them present only once. Sample: blood, either unsorted or a sorted T cell fraction (not recorded which). The J gene is TRBJ2-1, the V gene TRBV9; 11 bases map to TRBD2. This TCR came from a male donor with ankylosing spondylitis. The CDR3 loop is CASSGGLAAYNEQFF. The CDR3 DNA reads TGTGCCAGCAGCGGGGGACTAGCGGCCTACAATGAGCAGTTCTTC.